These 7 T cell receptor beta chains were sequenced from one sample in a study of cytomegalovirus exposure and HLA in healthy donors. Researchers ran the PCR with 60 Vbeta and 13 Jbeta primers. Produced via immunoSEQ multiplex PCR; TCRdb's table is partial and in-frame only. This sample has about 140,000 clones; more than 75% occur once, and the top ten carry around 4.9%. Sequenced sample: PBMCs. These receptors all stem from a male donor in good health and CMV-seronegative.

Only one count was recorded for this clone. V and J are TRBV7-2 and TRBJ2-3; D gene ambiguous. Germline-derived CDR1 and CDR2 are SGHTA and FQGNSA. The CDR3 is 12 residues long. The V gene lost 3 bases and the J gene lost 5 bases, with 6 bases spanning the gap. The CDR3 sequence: CASSFYGDTQYF. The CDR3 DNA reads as TGTGCCAGCAGCTTCTACGGAGATACGCAGTATTTT.

This CDR3 is CASSLAGTAQETQYF. CDR3 bases: TGTGCCAGCAGCTTAGCGGGGACAGCACAAGAGACCCAGTACTTC. The rearrangement links TRBV7-2 to TRBJ2-5, with 7 positions matching TRBD1. Germline V gene sequence: CDR1 SGHTA, CDR2 FQGNSA. V dropped 0 bases and J dropped 2; count of bases not matched to a gene: 3. This CDR3 has 15 amino acids.

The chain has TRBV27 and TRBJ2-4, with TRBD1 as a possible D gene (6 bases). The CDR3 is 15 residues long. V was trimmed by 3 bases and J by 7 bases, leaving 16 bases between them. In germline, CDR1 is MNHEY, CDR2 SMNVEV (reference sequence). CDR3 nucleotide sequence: TGTGCCAGCAGTTTTATCACAAGGGGGTTTAACATTCAGTACTTC. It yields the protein CASSFITRGFNIQYF.

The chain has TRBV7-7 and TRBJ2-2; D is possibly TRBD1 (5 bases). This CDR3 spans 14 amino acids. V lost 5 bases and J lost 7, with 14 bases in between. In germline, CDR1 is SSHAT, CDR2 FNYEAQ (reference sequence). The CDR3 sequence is CASSPQGAVGELFF. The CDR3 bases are TGTGCCAGCAGCCCTCAAGGGGCGGTCGGGGAGCTGTTTTTT.

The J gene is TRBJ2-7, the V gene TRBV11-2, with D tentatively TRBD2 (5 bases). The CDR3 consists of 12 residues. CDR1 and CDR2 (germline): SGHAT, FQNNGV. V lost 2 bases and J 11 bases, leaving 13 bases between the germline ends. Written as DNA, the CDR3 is TGTGCCAGCAGCTTACGGGGAGACTTAGAGTACTTC. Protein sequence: CASSLRGDLEYF. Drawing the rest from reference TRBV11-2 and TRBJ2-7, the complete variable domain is EAGVAQSPRYKIIEKRQSVAFWCNPISGHATLYWYQQILGQGPKLLIQFQNNGVVDDSQLPKDRFSAERLKGVDSTLKIQPAKLEDSAVYLCASSLRGDLEYFGPGTRLTVT.

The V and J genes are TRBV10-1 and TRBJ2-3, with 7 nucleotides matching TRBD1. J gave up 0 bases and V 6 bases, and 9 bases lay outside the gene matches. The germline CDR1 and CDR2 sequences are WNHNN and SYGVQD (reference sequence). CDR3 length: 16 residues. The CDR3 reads CASSADLQGSTDTQYF. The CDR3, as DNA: TGCGCCAGCAGCGCCGACCTACAGGGGAGCACAGATACGCAGTATTTT.

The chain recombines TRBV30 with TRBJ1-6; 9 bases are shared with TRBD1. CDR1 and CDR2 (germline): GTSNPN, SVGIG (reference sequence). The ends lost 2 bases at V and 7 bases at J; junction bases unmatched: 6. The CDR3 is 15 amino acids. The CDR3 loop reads CAWSPDRGGNSPLHF. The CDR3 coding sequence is TGTGCCTGGAGTCCGGACAGGGGAGGCAATTCACCCCTCCACTTT.